A single sample gave rise to the 16 T cell receptor beta chains below, sequenced in a study of shared clonotypes between healthy human individuals. CD45RO-negative cells were positively selected for CCR7, leaving out terminally differentiated effector memory CD45RA+ cells. Generated by immunoSEQ multiplex PCR, the TCRdb table keeps only in-frame clones and is missing some. Among about 2.2 million clones listed, 85% to 95% were seen once. What was sequenced was naive CD8+ T cells from PBMCs. Receptor source: a young man in good health. Some clones in this sample may be carry-over from other donors' samples.

This chain uses TRBV11-3 with TRBJ2-7; D is possibly TRBD1 (7 bases). CDR3 length: 13 amino acids. Germline CDR1 SGHNT, CDR2 YENEEA. Trimming took off 5 bases at V and 7 bases at J, with 15 bases between the two ends. This CDR3 reads CASSLQGGREQYF. The CDR3 coding sequence is TGTGCCAGCAGCCTTCAGGGGGGCAGAGAGCAGTACTTC.

The chain carries TRBV27 and TRBJ1-3; 7 nucleotides align to TRBD1. There are 16 residues in the CDR3. The V and J ends lost 5 bases and 7 bases, in that order; junction bases with no gene match: 14. Germline CDR1 reads MNHEY; CDR2 reads SMNVEV (reference sequence). The CDR3 protein is CASSPTGGGAGNTIYF. CDR3 DNA: TGTGCCAGCAGTCCTACCGGAGGGGGCGCAGGGAACACCATATATTTT.

This chain uses TRBV9 with TRBJ2-3; D is uncertain. The CDR3 consists of 14 residues. Germline V lookup: CDR1 SGDLS, CDR2 YYNGEE. The ends were cut back, 3 bases at V and 4 bases at J, with 12 bases in the middle. The CDR3 bases are TGTGCCAGCAGCGACCCTCATGTGGCAGATACGCAGTATTTT. It codes for CASSDPHVADTQYF.

The CDR3 loop is CASRGTGTEPQHF. The CDR3 DNA sequence: TGTGCCAGCAGGGGGACAGGGACCGAGCCCCAGCATTTT. V usage is TRBV2 and J usage is TRBJ1-5; TRBD1 aligns across 9 bases. V trimming: 6 bases; J trimming: 8 bases; junction bases outside the gene matches: 5. This CDR3 contains 13 residues. In germline, CDR1 is SNHLY, CDR2 FYNNEI.

The genes are TRBV28 and TRBJ2-7; TRBD2 is a possible D gene (6 bases). Looked up from germline, CDR1 is MDHEN and CDR2 is SYDVKM. Trimming took 5 bases from V and 7 from J, leaving 18 bases between them. CDR3 size: 14 residues. CDR3 amino acids: CASSIEAGLREQYF. DNA for the CDR3: TGTGCCAGCAGTATAGAAGCGGGTTTGCGAGAGCAGTACTTC.

This sequence joins TRBV19 and TRBJ2-4; tentatively, D is TRBD1 or TRBD2 (5 bases each). Germline CDR1 LNHDA, CDR2 SQIVND (reference sequence). The germline V and J ends were trimmed by 4 bases and 3 bases, with 19 bases remaining between them. The CDR3 consists of 17 residues. In DNA form, the CDR3 reads TGTGCCAGTAGTACCCCCCCCGCCAATGGGGGCAAAAACATTCAGTACTTC. It encodes CASSTPPANGGKNIQYF. The full variable domain, in which reference TRBV19 and TRBJ2-4 provide the parts outside the CDR3, is DGGITQSPKYLFRKEGQNVTLSCEQNLNHDAMYWYRQDPGQGLRLIYYSQIVNDFQKGDIAEGYSVSREKKESFPLTVTSAQKNPTAFYLCASSTPPANGGKNIQYFGAGTRLSVL.

V gene TRBV7-9 combines with J gene TRBJ2-1, with 13 nucleotides matching TRBD2. The J segment lost 8 bases and the V segment lost 1 base, leaving 2 bases of the junction unmatched. Germline V lookup: CDR1 SEHNR, CDR2 FQNEAQ (reference sequence). The CDR3 runs to 15 residues. CDR3 amino acids: CASSLGTSGSHEQFF. The CDR3 DNA reads as TGTGCCAGCAGCTTAGGGACTAGCGGGAGCCATGAGCAGTTCTTC.

This chain joins TRBV27 and TRBJ1-1; weak D call: TRBD1 (5 bases). V shed 0 bases and J shed 6 bases, with 8 bases lying between them. Germline CDR1 and CDR2: MNHEY and SMNVEV (reference sequence). The CDR3 consists of 13 residues. The CDR3 here is CASSLSRGAEAFF. CDR3 sequence (DNA): TGTGCCAGCAGTTTATCAAGGGGAGCTGAAGCTTTCTTT.

With regard to this clone: The same CDR3 can be traced to other DNA sequences in this sample. The rearrangement joins TRBV9 to TRBJ1-1; 9 bases agree with TRBD1. The germline CDR1 and CDR2 sequences are SGDLS and YYNGEE. V trimming: 3 bases; J trimming: 4 bases; junction bases outside the gene matches: 1. This CDR3 has 13 amino acids. CDR3 sequence (DNA): TGTGCCAGCAGCGCGGGACAGGGCACTGAAGCTTTCTTT. It is translated as CASSAGQGTEAFF.

This chain joins TRBV25-1 and TRBJ2-2, with D tentatively TRBD1 (5 bases). V dropped 3 bases and J dropped 7 bases, with 9 bases sitting between them. There are 13 residues in the CDR3. Germline V gene sequence: CDR1 MGHDK, CDR2 SYGVNS. The CDR3 sequence is CASSDQTDGELFF. CDR3 sequence (DNA): TGTGCCAGCAGTGACCAGACAGACGGGGAGCTGTTTTTT.

V gene TRBV6-1 combines with J gene TRBJ2-4; no definite D call. Trimming took off 2 bases at V and 8 bases at J, with 10 bases between the two ends. The CDR3 loop spans 13 amino acids. Germline-derived CDR1 and CDR2 are MNHNS and SASEGT. The CDR3 nucleotides read TGTGCCAGCAGTGAACGCCCGGTCCACATTCAGTACTTC. This codes for CASSERPVHIQYF.

CDR3 amino acids: CASSLFREGNNEQFF. The CDR3 DNA sequence: TGTGCCAGCAGTTTATTCCGGGAGGGCAATAATGAGCAGTTCTTC. The V call is TRBV27, the J call TRBJ2-1, with TRBD2 identical over 8 bases. V lost 1 base, J lost 7 bases, and 6 bases stayed unmatched. The length of the CDR3 is 15 residues. CDR1 is MNHEY and CDR2 is SMNVEV in the germline V gene (reference sequence).

Details on this clone: The sample holds other DNA sequences that translate to the same CDR3. V and J are TRBV6-5 and TRBJ2-7; D perhaps matches TRBD2 (6 bases). Germline V gene sequence: CDR1 MNHEY, CDR2 SVGAGI. V was trimmed by 0 bases and J by 0 bases, leaving 12 bases between them. The CDR3 contains 16 residues. CDR3 sequence reads: CASSYSGGERSYEQYF. As DNA, the CDR3 is TGTGCCAGCAGTTACTCCGGAGGGGAGCGCTCCTACGAGCAGTACTTC.

The V call is TRBV7-2, the J call TRBJ2-1, with D perhaps TRBD1 or TRBD2 (5 bases each). V gave up 3 bases and J gave up 6 bases, with 12 bases separating them. This CDR3 comprises 14 residues. Germline V gene data show CDR1 as SGHTA and CDR2 as FQGNSA. The CDR3 reads CASSLSGRLNEQFF. DNA for the CDR3: TGTGCCAGCAGCTTGTCGGGGCGGCTCAATGAGCAGTTCTTC.

This clone showed up just once. The chain employs TRBV27 and TRBJ2-7, with D unresolved. The V end was cut by 6 bases, the J end by 2 bases, with 17 bases between. Germline V gene data show CDR1 as MNHEY and CDR2 as SMNVEV (reference sequence). This CDR3 has 15 amino acids. The CDR3 here is CASRPGPLNTYEQYF. CDR3 coding DNA: TGTGCCAGCAGGCCCGGGCCGCTGAACACCTACGAGCAGTACTTC.

V is TRBV7-2 and J is TRBJ1-3; D not resolved. Trimming took off 4 bases at V and 4 bases at J, with 14 bases between the two ends. From germline, CDR1 is SGHTA and CDR2 FQGNSA. The CDR3 length is 15 residues. The chain's CDR3 is CASSSSWSEGNTIYF. CDR3 bases: TGTGCCAGCAGCTCCTCCTGGTCAGAAGGAAACACCATATATTTT.